This is a list of T cell receptor beta chains from one sample in a study of blood T cell repertoires in COVID-19. Repertoires were generated with immunoSEQ multiplex PCR, while TCRdb's copy carries only in-frame clones and drops some. The table records approximately 190,000 clones, around 90% of them present only once. Sequenced: peripheral blood. These receptors all come from a man in his forties or fifties with acute or convalescent COVID-19. The CDR3 runs from the conserved cysteine through the conserved F or W. The D gene is left open where the match is weak. Clone size, where shown, is once, few, many, or a class for clones that have expanded.

d_gene	v_gene	len	abundance	j_gene	CDR3aa	CDR3nt
NA	TRBV19	15	once	TRBJ1-5	CASTTLSYSNQPQHF	TGTGCCAGTACTACCTTATCCTATAGCAATCAGCCCCAGCATTTT
NA	TRBV27	14	NA	TRBJ2-5	CASSLRDTAATQYF	TGTGCCAGCAGTCTCCGGGACACCGCCGCGACCCAGTACTTC
NA	TRBV2	15	NA	TRBJ2-7	CASSEYSAAGYEQYF	TGTGCCAGCAGTGAATATAGCGCTGCTGGTTACGAGCAGTACTTC
NA	TRBV14	14	NA	TRBJ2-2	CASSRGINTGELFF	TGTGCCAGCAGCCGAGGGATCAACACCGGGGAGCTGTTTTTT
NA	TRBV2	11	NA	TRBJ2-7	CASSPTYEQYF	TGTGCCAGCAGTCCAACTTACGAGCAGTACTTC
TRBD2	TRBV13	19	NA	TRBJ2-3	CASSPRGGTSGGAPDTQYF	TGTGCCAGCAGCCCCCGAGGGGGGACTAGCGGGGGGGCCCCCGATACGCAGTATTTT
TRBD1	TRBV4-1	15	NA	TRBJ1-1	CASSRGDRADTEAFF	TGCGCCAGCAGCCGGGGAGACAGGGCGGACACTGAAGCTTTCTTT
TRBD1	TRBV7-3	13	NA	TRBJ1-1	CASSFLQGWEAFF	TGTGCCAGCAGCTTCCTACAGGGGTGGGAGGCTTTCTTT
NA	TRBV4-2	14	NA	TRBJ2-3	CASSQDTGPDTQYF	TGTGCCAGCAGCCAAGATACAGGGCCAGATACGCAGTATTTT
TRBD2	TRBV18	14	NA	TRBJ2-1	CASSTMTSGNEQFF	TGTGCCAGCTCAACAATGACTAGCGGCAATGAGCAGTTCTTC
TRBD2	TRBV27	15	few	TRBJ2-2	CASTPGGSTPGELFF	TGTGCCAGCACCCCTGGCGGGAGCACACCTGGGGAGCTGTTTTTT
TRBD1	TRBV5-5	17	NA	TRBJ1-3	CASSPGQEPLSGNTIYF	TGTGCCAGCAGCCCCGGACAGGAACCTCTCTCTGGAAACACCATATATTTT
TRBD1	TRBV29-1	14	NA	TRBJ2-5	CSVEPGTVQETQYF	TGCAGCGTTGAACCCGGGACAGTCCAAGAGACCCAGTACTTC
NA	TRBV25-1	18	NA	TRBJ2-6	CASSGLQGSLSGANVLTF	TGTGCCAGCAGTGGTTTACAGGGATCCCTCTCTGGGGCCAACGTCCTGACTTTC
TRBD2	TRBV11-2	15	NA	TRBJ2-1	CASSLLAGVYNEQFF	TGTGCCAGCAGCCTACTAGCGGGAGTTTACAATGAGCAGTTCTTC
TRBD2	TRBV25-1	15	NA	TRBJ2-1	CASSPLAGGYNEQFF	TGTGCCAGCAGTCCGCTAGCGGGAGGGTACAATGAGCAGTTCTTC
TRBD1	TRBV7-9	14	few	TRBJ1-1	CASSSDRVWTEAFF	TGTGCCAGCAGCTCGGACAGGGTGTGGACTGAAGCTTTCTTT
TRBD2	TRBV11-3	16	NA	TRBJ2-3	CASSSGLAGLTDTQYF	TGTGCCAGCAGCTCGGGACTAGCGGGACTGACAGATACGCAGTATTTT
TRBD1	TRBV19	14	NA	TRBJ2-2	CASSLTGATGELFF	TGTGCCAGTAGTCTTACAGGGGCCACCGGGGAGCTGTTTTTT
NA	TRBV30	11	NA	TRBJ2-1	CAWSVGGGQFF	TGTGCCTGGAGTGTTGGGGGCGGTCAGTTCTTC
TRBD2	TRBV6-4	14	NA	TRBJ2-1	CAGCIGGGPNEQFF	TGTGCCGGATGTATCGGGGGAGGGCCGAATGAGCAGTTCTTC
NA	TRBV4-2	19	NA	TRBJ1-5	CASSQETRQGSDSNQPQHF	TGTGCCAGCAGCCAAGAAACCCGGCAGGGTTCGGATAGCAATCAGCCCCAGCATTTT
TRBD1	TRBV29-1	14	NA	TRBJ1-2	CSVATGPANYGYTF	TGCAGCGTTGCGACAGGGCCGGCGAACTATGGCTACACCTTC
NA	TRBV2	13	NA	TRBJ1-1	CASSEPESPGAFF	TGTGCCAGCAGTGAACCTGAATCCCCCGGAGCTTTCTTT
TRBD2	TRBV2	15	NA	TRBJ2-1	CASSLIGLAVNEQFF	TGTGCCAGCAGCCTAATCGGACTAGCGGTGAATGAGCAGTTCTTC
NA	TRBV7-2	15	NA	TRBJ2-5	CASSLVQGRQETQYF	TGTGCCAGCAGCTTAGTCCAGGGTAGGCAAGAGACCCAGTACTTC
TRBD1	TRBV7-8	17	NA	TRBJ1-2	CASSSRDRGRLNYGYTF	TGTGCCAGCAGCTCAAGGGACAGGGGGCGATTGAACTATGGCTACACCTTC
NA	TRBV7-6	18	NA	TRBJ1-4	CASRNRFGRGNDNEKLFF	TGTGCCAGCAGAAACCGGTTCGGCAGGGGCAACGATAATGAAAAACTGTTTTTT
NA	TRBV20-1	11	NA	TRBJ2-3	CSALSGYTQYF	TGCAGCGCCCTTTCAGGCTATACGCAGTATTTT
NA	TRBV15	13	NA	TRBJ1-1	CATRAGQNTEAFF	TGTGCCACCAGGGCAGGACAGAACACTGAAGCTTTCTTT
NA	TRBV25-1	15	NA	TRBJ1-1	CASTYLGGRATEAFF	TGTGCCAGCACCTACCTTGGGGGCCGTGCCACTGAAGCTTTCTTT
TRBD1	TRBV19	13	NA	TRBJ2-1	CASRPGGYNEQFF	TGTGCCAGTAGACCAGGGGGCTACAATGAGCAGTTCTTC
TRBD1	TRBV4-1	19	NA	TRBJ2-1	CASSPTGGRGRRSYNEQFF	TGCGCCAGCAGCCCTACCGGCGGCAGGGGGCGAAGGTCCTACAATGAGCAGTTCTTC
NA	TRBV10-3	12	NA	TRBJ1-2	CAISEQDYGYTF	TGTGCCATCAGTGAACAGGACTATGGCTACACCTTC
TRBD1	TRBV5-6	13	NA	TRBJ1-2	CASSVGQPYGYTF	TGTGCCAGCAGCGTGGGACAGCCCTATGGCTACACCTTC
TRBD1	TRBV18	16	NA	TRBJ1-2	CASSPRDRGPSGGYTF	TGTGCCAGCTCGCCCCGGGACAGGGGGCCTTCGGGTGGCTACACCTTC
NA	TRBV2	15	NA	TRBJ2-2	CASSEVYPGAGELFF	TGTGCCAGCAGTGAGGTTTACCCCGGGGCCGGGGAGCTGTTTTTT
NA	TRBV21-1	17	NA	TRBJ1-6	CASSKGGGSSYNSPLHF	TGTGCCAGCAGCAAAGGGGGGGGCAGCTCCTATAATTCACCCCTCCACTTT
NA	TRBV27	15	NA	TRBJ2-2	CASSLRWLNTGELFF	TGTGCCAGCAGTTTAAGATGGCTTAACACCGGGGAGCTGTTTTTT
NA	TRBV7-3	17	NA	TRBJ1-1	CASSLGSEKGRSTEAFF	TGTGCCAGCAGCTTGGGGAGTGAAAAGGGAAGATCCACTGAAGCTTTCTTT
NA	TRBV6-1	15	NA	TRBJ1-2	CASSEAQGPNYGYTF	TGTGCCAGCAGTGAAGCGCAGGGGCCTAACTATGGCTACACCTTC
NA	TRBV3-1/TRBV3-2	15	few	TRBJ1-1	CASSRLWTENTEAFF	TGTGCCAGCAGCCGACTCTGGACAGAGAACACTGAAGCTTTCTTT
NA	TRBV6-5	14	NA	TRBJ1-3	CASSYSRSGNTIYF	TGTGCCAGCAGTTACTCGCGCTCTGGAAACACCATATATTTT
NA	TRBV11-2	16	NA	TRBJ1-6	CASKLTGGGSNSPLHF	TGTGCCAGCAAACTAACTGGGGGGGGAAGTAATTCACCCCTCCACTTT
TRBD1	TRBV28	15	NA	TRBJ1-3	CASTTPDREGNTIYF	TGTGCCAGCACTACACCCGACAGGGAAGGAAACACCATATATTTT
TRBD1	TRBV7-2	14	NA	TRBJ1-5	CASSSGQSNQPQHF	TGTGCCAGCAGCTCGGGACAGAGCAATCAGCCCCAGCATTTT
NA	TRBV6-5	13	NA	TRBJ1-5	CASSYSTEQPQHF	TGTGCCAGCAGTTACTCGACGGAGCAGCCCCAGCATTTT
NA	TRBV6-5	14	once	TRBJ1-2	CASSRTPKDYGYTF	TGTGCCAGCAGCCGGACACCAAAAGACTATGGCTACACCTTC
NA	TRBV30	15	NA	TRBJ1-1	CAWSVLQRLGTEAFF	TGTGCCTGGAGTGTACTTCAGAGGTTGGGCACTGAAGCTTTCTTT
NA	TRBV28	14	NA	TRBJ1-6	CASTSGNLISPLHF	TGTGCCAGCACCTCGGGGAATTTAATTTCACCCCTCCACTTT
NA	TRBV28	15	NA	TRBJ1-5	CASSRTGGGNQPQHF	TGTGCCAGCAGCCGGACCGGGGGAGGGAATCAGCCCCAGCATTTT
TRBD2	TRBV7-2	18	NA	TRBJ2-3	CASSLVWASGVGTDTQYF	TGTGCCAGCAGCTTAGTTTGGGCTAGCGGGGTGGGCACAGATACGCAGTATTTT
NA	TRBV5-1	16	NA	TRBJ2-5	CASSPWDFPYQETQYF	TGCGCCAGCAGCCCGTGGGACTTCCCGTACCAAGAGACCCAGTACTTC
TRBD2	TRBV3-1/TRBV3-2	16	NA	TRBJ2-3	CASSERLAGNTDTQYF	TGTGCCAGCAGCGAGCGACTAGCGGGAAACACAGATACGCAGTATTTT
TRBD1	TRBV6-5	13	NA	TRBJ1-6	CASNKGANSPLHF	TGTGCCAGCAATAAGGGGGCTAATTCACCCCTCCACTTT
NA	TRBV7-8	15	NA	TRBJ2-3	CASSPAWRSTDTQYF	TGTGCCAGCAGCCCCGCGTGGCGGAGCACAGATACGCAGTATTTT
NA	TRBV29-1	17	NA	TRBJ2-5	CSVEGRTGTRPGKTQYF	TGCAGCGTTGAGGGCCGTACGGGAACCCGTCCGGGGAAGACCCAGTACTTC